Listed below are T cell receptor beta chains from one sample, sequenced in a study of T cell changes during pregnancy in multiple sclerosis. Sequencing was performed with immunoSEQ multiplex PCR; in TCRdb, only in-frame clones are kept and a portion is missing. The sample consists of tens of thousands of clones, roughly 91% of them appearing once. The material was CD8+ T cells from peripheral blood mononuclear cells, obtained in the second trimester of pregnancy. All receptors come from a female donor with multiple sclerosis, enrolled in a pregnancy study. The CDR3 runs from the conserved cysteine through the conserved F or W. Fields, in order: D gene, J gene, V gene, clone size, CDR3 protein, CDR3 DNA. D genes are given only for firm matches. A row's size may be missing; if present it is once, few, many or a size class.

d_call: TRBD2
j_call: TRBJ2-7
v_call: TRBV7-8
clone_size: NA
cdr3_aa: CASSPGTSAPYEQYF
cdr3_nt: TGTGCCAGCAGCCCCGGGACTAGCGCTCCCTACGAGCAGTACTTC

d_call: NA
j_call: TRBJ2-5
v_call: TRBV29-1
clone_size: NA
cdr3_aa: CSVEGRGQETQYF
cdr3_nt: TGCAGCGTTGAAGGGCGGGGCCAAGAGACCCAGTACTTC

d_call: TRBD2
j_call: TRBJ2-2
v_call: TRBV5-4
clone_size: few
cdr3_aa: CASSLTSGYTGELFF
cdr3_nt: TGTGCCAGCAGCTTGACTAGCGGATACACCGGGGAGCTGTTTTTT

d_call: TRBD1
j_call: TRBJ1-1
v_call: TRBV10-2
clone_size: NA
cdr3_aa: CASRDRGYPEAFF
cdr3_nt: TGCGCCAGCCGGGACAGGGGGTACCCTGAAGCTTTCTTT

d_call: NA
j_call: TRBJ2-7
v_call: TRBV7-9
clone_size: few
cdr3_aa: CASSLDPGSEQYF
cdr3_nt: TGTGCCAGCAGCTTAGATCCGGGGAGCGAGCAGTACTTC

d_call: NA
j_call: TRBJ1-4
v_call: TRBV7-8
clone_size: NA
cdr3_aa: CASSLAPGQQRLFF
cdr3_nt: TGTGCCAGCAGCTTAGCGCCCGGACAACAGAGACTGTTTTTT

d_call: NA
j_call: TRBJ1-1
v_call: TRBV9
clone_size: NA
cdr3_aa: CASSPKDRNTEAFF
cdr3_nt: TGTGCCAGCAGCCCTAAGGACAGAAACACTGAAGCTTTCTTT

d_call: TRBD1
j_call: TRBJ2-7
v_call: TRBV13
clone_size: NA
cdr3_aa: CASSSGTGSYEQYF
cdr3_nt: TGTGCCAGCAGCTCCGGGACAGGCTCCTACGAGCAGTACTTC

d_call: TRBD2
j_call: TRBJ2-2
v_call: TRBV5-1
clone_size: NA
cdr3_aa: CASSPGLAGRNTGELFF
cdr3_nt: TGCGCCAGCAGCCCGGGACTAGCGGGGAGAAACACCGGGGAGCTGTTTTTT

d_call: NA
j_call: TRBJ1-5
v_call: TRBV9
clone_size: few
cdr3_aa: CASSVGTAHQPQHF
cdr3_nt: TGTGCCAGCAGCGTAGGTACAGCACATCAGCCCCAGCATTTT

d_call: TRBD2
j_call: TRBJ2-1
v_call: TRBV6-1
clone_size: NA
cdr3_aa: CASRSGAHNEQFF
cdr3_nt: TGTGCCAGCAGAAGCGGGGCTCACAATGAGCAGTTCTTC

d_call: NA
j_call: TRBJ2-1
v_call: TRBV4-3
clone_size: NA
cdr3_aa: CASSRTGSSREQFF
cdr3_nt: TGCGCCAGCAGCCGGACGGGATCCTCGCGTGAGCAGTTCTTC

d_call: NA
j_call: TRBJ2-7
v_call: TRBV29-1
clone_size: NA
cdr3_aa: CSVEDSDSYEQYF
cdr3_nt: TGCAGCGTTGAAGATTCAGACTCCTACGAGCAGTACTTC

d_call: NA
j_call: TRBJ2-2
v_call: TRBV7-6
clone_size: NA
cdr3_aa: CASSTWAGEVKGAGELFF
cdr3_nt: TGTGCCAGCAGCACGTGGGCCGGGGAGGTTAAGGGTGCCGGGGAGCTGTTTTTT

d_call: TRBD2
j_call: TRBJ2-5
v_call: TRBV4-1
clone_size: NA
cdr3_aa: CASSLLAEETQYF
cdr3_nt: TGCGCCAGCAGCCTACTAGCGGAAGAGACCCAGTACTTC

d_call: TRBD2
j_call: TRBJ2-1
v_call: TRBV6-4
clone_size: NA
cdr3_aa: CASSLSGSLANEQFF
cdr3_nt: TGTGCCAGCAGCTTAAGCGGGAGCCTTGCCAATGAGCAGTTCTTC

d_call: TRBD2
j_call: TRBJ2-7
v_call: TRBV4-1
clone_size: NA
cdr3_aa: CASSQELSSGGYEQYF
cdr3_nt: TGCGCCAGCAGCCAAGAACTGTCTAGCGGGGGTTACGAGCAGTACTTC

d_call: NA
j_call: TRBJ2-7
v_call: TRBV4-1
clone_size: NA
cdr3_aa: CASHLTGSGVPYEQYF
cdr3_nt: TGCGCCAGCCACCTTACAGGGAGCGGGGTCCCCTACGAGCAGTACTTC

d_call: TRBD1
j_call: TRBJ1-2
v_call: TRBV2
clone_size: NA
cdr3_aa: CASSQMTYAGQVDGYTF
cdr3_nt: TGTGCCAGCAGCCAAATGACATACGCGGGACAGGTCGATGGCTACACCTTC

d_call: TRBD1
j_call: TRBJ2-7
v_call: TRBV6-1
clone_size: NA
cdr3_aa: CASSAGGFGYEQYF
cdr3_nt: TGTGCCAGCAGCGCAGGGGGTTTCGGCTACGAGCAGTACTTC

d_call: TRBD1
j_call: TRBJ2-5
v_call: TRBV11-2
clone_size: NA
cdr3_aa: CASKHRGLEEETQYF
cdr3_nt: TGTGCCAGCAAACACAGGGGCTTGGAAGAAGAGACCCAGTACTTC

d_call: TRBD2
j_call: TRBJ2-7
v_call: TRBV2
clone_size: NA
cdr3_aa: CASSATLAGEWYEQYF
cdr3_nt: TGTGCCAGCAGTGCCACTCTAGCGGGAGAATGGTACGAGCAGTACTTC

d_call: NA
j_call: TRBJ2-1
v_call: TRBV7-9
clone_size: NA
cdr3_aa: CALGRLTYNEQFF
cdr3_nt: TGTGCCCTAGGCCGGCTAACCTACAATGAGCAGTTCTTC

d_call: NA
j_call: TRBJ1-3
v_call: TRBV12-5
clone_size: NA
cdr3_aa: CASGSSLNTIYF
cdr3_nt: TGTGCTAGTGGCTCTTCCCTTAACACCATATATTTT

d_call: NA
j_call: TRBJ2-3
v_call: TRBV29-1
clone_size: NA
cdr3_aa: CSANSGLSTDTQYF
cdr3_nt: TGCAGCGCGAACTCGGGGTTGAGCACAGATACGCAGTATTTT

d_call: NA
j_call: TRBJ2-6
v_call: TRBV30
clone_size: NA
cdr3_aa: CAWSHGTGANVLTF
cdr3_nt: TGTGCCTGGAGTCATGGTACAGGGGCCAACGTCCTGACTTTC

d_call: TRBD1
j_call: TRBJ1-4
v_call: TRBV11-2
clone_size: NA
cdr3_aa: CASSLGQGPREKLFF
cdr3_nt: TGTGCCAGCAGCCTCGGACAGGGGCCGCGTGAAAAACTGTTTTTT

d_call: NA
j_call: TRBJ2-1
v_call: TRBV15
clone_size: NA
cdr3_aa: CATSRAVERSGNEQFF
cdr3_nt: TGTGCCACCAGCAGAGCTGTCGAGCGATCGGGCAATGAGCAGTTCTTC

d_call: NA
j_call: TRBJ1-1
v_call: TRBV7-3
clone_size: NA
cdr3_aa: CASSLQGMNTEAFF
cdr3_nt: TGTGCCAGCAGCTTACAGGGAATGAACACTGAAGCTTTCTTT

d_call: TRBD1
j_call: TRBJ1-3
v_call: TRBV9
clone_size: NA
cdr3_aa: CASSAPGQLLGRGNTIYF
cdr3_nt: TGTGCCAGCAGCGCCCCGGGACAGCTCCTCGGGCGCGGAAACACCATATATTTT

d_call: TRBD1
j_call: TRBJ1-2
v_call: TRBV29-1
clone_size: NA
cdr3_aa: CSVEPGQGKNYGYTF
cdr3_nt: TGCAGCGTTGAACCAGGACAGGGGAAGAACTATGGCTACACCTTC

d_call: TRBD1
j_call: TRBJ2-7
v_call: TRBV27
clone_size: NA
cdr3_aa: CASSLNRGSYEQYF
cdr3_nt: TGTGCCAGCAGTTTAAACAGGGGTTCCTACGAGCAGTACTTC

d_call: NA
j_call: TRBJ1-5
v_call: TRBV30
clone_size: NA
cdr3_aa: CAWRTGLDQPQHF
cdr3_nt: TGTGCCTGGAGAACAGGGTTAGATCAGCCCCAGCATTTT

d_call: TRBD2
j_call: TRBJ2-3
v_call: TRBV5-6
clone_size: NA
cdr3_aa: CASSPSGHSTDTQYF
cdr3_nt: TGTGCCAGCAGCCCTAGCGGGCATAGCACAGATACGCAGTATTTT

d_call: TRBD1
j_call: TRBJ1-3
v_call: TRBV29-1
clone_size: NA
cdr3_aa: CSVETDRANTIYF
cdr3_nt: TGCAGCGTTGAAACCGACAGGGCAAACACCATATATTTT

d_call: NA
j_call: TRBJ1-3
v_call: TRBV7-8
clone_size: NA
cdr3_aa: CASQGKSKGNTIYF
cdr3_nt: TGTGCCAGCCAGGGGAAGTCTAAAGGAAACACCATATATTTT

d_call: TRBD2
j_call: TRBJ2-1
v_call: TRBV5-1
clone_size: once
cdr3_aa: CASSSGTSGRNEQFF
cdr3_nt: TGCGCCAGCAGCTCCGGGACTAGCGGGAGGAATGAGCAGTTCTTC

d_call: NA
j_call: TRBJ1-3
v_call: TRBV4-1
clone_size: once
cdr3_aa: CASSQDDSASGNTIYF
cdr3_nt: TGCGCCAGCAGCCAAGATGACTCCGCCTCTGGAAACACCATATATTTT

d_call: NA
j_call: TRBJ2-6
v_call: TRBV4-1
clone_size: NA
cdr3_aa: CASTGQIPLGANVLTF
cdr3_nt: TGCGCCAGCACTGGACAGATCCCTCTCGGGGCCAACGTCCTGACTTTC

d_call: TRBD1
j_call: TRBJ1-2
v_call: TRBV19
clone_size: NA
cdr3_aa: CASSMWGGGQDVLGYGYTF
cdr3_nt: TGTGCCAGTAGTATGTGGGGCGGGGGACAGGACGTCCTGGGCTATGGCTACACCTTC

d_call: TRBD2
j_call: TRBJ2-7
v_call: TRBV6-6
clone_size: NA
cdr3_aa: CASSYTGLAVYEQYF
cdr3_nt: TGTGCCAGCAGTTACACGGGACTAGCGGTCTACGAGCAGTACTTC

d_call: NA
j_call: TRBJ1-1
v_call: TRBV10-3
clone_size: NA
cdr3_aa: CAITPGGVTEAFF
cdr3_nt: TGTGCCATCACTCCCGGAGGGGTCACTGAAGCTTTCTTT

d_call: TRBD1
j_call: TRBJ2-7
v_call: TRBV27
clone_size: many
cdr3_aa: CASSYTGAEQYF
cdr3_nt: TGTGCCAGCAGTTATACAGGGGCCGAGCAGTACTTC

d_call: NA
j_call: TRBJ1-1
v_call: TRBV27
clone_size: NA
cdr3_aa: CASSLWLGDTEAFF
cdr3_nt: TGTGCCAGCAGTTTGTGGTTAGGGGACACTGAAGCTTTCTTT

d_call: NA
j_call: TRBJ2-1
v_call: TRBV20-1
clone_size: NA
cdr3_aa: CSARAPGEQFF
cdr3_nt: TGCAGTGCTAGAGCCCCCGGTGAGCAGTTCTTC

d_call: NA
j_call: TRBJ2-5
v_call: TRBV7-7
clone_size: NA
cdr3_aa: CASSLAWTAQETQYF
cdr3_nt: TGTGCCAGCAGCTTAGCCTGGACAGCCCAAGAGACCCAGTACTTC

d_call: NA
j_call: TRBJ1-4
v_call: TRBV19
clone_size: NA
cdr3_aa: CASSPLRRSNEKLFF
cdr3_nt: TGTGCCAGTAGTCCACTTCGCCGATCAAATGAAAAACTGTTTTTT

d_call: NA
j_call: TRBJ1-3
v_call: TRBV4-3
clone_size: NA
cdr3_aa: CASSQDNAEGSGNTIYF
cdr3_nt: TGCGCCAGCAGCCAAGACAATGCCGAGGGCTCTGGAAACACCATATATTTT

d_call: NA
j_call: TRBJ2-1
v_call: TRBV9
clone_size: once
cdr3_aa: CASSVSSNEQFF
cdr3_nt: TGTGCCAGCAGCGTTTCCAGCAATGAGCAGTTCTTC

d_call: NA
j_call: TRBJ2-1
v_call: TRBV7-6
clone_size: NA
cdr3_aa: CASNTGTLSSYNEQFF
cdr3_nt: TGTGCCAGCAACACCGGGACTCTGAGCTCCTACAATGAGCAGTTCTTC

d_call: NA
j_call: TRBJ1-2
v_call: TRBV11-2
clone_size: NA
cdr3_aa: CASSLDATPSPYGYTF
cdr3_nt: TGTGCCAGCAGCTTAGATGCAACGCCCAGTCCCTATGGCTACACCTTC

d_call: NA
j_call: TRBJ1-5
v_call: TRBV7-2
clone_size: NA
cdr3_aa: CASSLSGRGYQPQHF
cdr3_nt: TGTGCCAGCAGCTTATCGGGTAGAGGGTATCAGCCCCAGCATTTT

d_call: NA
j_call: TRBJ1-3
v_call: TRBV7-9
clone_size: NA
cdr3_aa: CASSWPPGGGFGNTIYF
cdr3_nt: TGTGCCAGCAGCTGGCCGCCGGGGGGGGGATTTGGAAACACCATATATTTT

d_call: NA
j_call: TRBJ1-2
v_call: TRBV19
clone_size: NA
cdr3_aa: CASSRHYRDTSGVYGYTF
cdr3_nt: TGTGCCAGTAGTAGACATTATAGGGACACGTCAGGGGTCTATGGCTACACCTTC

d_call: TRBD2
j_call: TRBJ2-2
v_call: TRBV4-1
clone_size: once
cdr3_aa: CASSQDGEGLGTGELFF
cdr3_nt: TGCGCCAGCAGCCAAGATGGGGAGGGCCTGGGCACCGGGGAGCTGTTTTTT

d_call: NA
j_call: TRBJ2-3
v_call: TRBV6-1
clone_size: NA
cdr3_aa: CASTLRAVILDTQYF
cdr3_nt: TGTGCCAGCACCCTCCGCGCGGTGATCCTCGATACGCAGTATTTT

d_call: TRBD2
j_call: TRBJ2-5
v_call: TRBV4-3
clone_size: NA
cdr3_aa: CASSQARGGSETQYF
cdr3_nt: TGCGCCAGCAGCCAAGCTCGGGGGGGCTCTGAGACCCAGTACTTC

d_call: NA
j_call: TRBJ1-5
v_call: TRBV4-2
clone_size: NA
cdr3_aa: CASSQGAGEPSGAQHF
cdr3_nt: TGTGCCAGCAGCCAAGGGGCCGGGGAACCATCGGGTGCCCAGCATTTT

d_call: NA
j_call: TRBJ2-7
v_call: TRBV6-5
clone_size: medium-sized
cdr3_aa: CASSYSSRSYEQYF
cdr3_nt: TGTGCCAGCAGTTATTCTAGCAGAAGTTACGAGCAGTACTTC